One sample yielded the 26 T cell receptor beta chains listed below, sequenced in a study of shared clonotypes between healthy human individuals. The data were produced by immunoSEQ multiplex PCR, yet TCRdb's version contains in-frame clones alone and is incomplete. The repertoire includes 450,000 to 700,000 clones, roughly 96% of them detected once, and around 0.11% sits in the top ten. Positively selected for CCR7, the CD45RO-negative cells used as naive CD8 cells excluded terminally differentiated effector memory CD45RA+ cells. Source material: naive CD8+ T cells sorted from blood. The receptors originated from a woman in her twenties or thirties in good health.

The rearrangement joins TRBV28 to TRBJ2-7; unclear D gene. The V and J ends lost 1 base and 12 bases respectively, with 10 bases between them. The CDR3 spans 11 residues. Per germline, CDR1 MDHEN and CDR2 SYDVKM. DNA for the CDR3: TGTGCCAGCAGTTTATCGACGGTTAGGTACTTC. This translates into CASSLSTVRYF. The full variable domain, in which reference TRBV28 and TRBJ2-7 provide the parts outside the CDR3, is DVKVTQSSRYLVKRTGEKVFLECVQDMDHENMFWYRQDPGLGLRLIYFSYDVKMKEKGDIPEGYSVSREKKERFSLILESASTNQTSMYLCASSLSTVRYFGPGTRLTVT.

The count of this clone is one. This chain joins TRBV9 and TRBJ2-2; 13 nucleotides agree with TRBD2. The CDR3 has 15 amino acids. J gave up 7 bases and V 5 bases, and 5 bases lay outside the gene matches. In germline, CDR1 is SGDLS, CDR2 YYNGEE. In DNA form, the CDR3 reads TGTGCCAGCAGTCCCTGGACTAGCGGGAGCGGGGAGCTGTTTTTT. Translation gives CASSPWTSGSGELFF.

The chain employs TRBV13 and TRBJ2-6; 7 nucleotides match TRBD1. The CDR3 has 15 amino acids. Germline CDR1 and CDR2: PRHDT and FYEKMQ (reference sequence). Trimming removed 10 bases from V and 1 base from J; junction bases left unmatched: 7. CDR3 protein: CAIRDSNSGANVLTF. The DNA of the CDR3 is TGTGCCATCCGGGACAGCAATTCTGGGGCCAACGTCCTGACTTTC.

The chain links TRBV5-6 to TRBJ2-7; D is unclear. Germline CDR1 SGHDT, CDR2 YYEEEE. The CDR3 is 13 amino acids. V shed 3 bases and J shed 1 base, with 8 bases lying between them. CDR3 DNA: TGTGCCAGCAGCTGGCTTGAATCCTACGAGCAGTACTTC. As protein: CASSWLESYEQYF.

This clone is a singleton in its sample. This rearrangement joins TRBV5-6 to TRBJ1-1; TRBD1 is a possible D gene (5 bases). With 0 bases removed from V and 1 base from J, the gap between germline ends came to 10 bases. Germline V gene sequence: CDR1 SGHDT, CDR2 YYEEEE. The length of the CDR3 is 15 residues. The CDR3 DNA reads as TGTGCCAGCAGCTTGGGAGGGGCCAGGAACACTGAAGCTTTCTTT. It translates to CASSLGGARNTEAFF.

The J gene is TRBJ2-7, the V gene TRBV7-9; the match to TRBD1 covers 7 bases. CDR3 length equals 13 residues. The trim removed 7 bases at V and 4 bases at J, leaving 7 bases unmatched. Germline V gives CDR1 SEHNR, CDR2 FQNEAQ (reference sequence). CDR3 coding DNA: TGTGCCAGCACCCCGGACAGGTCTTACGAGCAGTACTTC. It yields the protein CASTPDRSYEQYF. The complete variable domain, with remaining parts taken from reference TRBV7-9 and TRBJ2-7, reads DTGVSQNPRHKITKRGQNVTFRCDPISEHNRLYWYRQTLGQGPEFLTYFQNEAQLEKSRLLSDRFSAERPKGSFSTLEIQRTEQGDSAMYLCASTPDRSYEQYFGPGTRLTVT.

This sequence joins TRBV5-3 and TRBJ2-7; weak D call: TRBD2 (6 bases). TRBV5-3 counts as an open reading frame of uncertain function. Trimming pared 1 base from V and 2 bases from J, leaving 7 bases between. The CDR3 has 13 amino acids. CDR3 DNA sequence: TGTGCCAGAAGCTTGTCGGGGGCCTACGAGCAGTACTTC. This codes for CARSLSGAYEQYF.

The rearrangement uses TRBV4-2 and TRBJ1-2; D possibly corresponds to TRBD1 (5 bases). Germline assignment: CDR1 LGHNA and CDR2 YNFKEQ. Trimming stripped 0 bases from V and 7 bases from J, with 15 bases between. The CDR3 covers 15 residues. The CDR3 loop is CASSQDKGRGTGYTF. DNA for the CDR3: TGTGCCAGCAGCCAAGATAAGGGGCGCGGTACTGGCTACACCTTC.

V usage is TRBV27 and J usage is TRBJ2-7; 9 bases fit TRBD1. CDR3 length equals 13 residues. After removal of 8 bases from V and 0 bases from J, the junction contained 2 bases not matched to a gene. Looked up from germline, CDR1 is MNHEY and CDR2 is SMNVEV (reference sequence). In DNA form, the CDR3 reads TGTGCCAGCGGACAGGGGCACTCCTACGAGCAGTACTTC. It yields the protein CASGQGHSYEQYF.

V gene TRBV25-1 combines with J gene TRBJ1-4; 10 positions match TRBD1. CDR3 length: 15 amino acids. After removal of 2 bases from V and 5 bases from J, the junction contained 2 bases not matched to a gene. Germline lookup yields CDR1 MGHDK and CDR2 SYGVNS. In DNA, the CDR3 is TGTGCCAGCAGTGAAGGGACAGGGGCAAATGAAAAACTGTTTTTT. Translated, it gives CASSEGTGANEKLFF.

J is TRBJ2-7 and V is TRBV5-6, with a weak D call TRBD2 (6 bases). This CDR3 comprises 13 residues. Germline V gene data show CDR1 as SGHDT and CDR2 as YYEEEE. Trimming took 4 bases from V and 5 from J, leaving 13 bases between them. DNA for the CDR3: TGTGCCAGCAGCCAGGGACGGGGGAACGAGCAGTACTTC. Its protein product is CASSQGRGNEQYF.

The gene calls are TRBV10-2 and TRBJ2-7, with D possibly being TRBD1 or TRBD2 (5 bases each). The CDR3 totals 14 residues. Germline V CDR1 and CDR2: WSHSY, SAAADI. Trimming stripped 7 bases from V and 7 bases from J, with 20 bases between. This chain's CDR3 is CASIRDRFVGEQYF. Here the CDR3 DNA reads TGCGCCAGCATCCGGGACCGATTCGTGGGTGAGCAGTACTTC.

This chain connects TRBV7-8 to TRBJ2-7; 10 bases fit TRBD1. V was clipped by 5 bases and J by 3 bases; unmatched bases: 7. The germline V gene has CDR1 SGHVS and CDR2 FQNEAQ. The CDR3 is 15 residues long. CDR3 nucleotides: TGTGCCAGCAGCGGTACCGGGACAGGGGACTACGAGCAGTACTTC. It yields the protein CASSGTGTGDYEQYF. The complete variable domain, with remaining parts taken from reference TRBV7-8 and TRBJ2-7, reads GAGVSQSPRYKVAKRGQDVALRCDPISGHVSLFWYQQALGQGPEFLTYFQNEAQLDKSGLPSDRFFAERPEGSVSTLKIQRTQQEDSAVYLCASSGTGTGDYEQYFGPGTRLTVT.

CDR3 residues: CASSWGIEQYF. CDR3 DNA: TGTGCCAGCAGTTGGGGGATCGAGCAGTACTTC. The chain uses TRBV28 and TRBJ2-7; D could derive from TRBD1 or TRBD2 (5 bases each). CDR3 length: 11 amino acids. Germline CDR1 MDHEN, CDR2 SYDVKM. Trimming pared 4 bases from V and 6 bases from J, leaving 7 bases between.

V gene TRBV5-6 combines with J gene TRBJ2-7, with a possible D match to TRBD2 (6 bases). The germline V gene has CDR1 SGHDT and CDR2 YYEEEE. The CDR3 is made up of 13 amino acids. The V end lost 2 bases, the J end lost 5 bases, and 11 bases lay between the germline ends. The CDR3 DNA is TGTGCCAGCAGCTTATGGGACTTAAACGAGCAGTACTTC. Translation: CASSLWDLNEQYF.

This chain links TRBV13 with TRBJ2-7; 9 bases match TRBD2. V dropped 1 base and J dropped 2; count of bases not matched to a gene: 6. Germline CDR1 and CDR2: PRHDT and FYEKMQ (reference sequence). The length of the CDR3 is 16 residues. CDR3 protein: CASSLVLASGAYEQYF. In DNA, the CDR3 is TGTGCCAGCAGCTTAGTATTGGCTAGCGGGGCCTACGAGCAGTACTTC.

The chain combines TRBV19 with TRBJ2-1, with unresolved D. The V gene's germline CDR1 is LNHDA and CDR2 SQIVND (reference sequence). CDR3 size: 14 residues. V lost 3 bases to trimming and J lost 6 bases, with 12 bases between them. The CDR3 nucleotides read TGTGCCAGTAGTATCCCGGACGGGCCCAATGAGCAGTTCTTC. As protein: CASSIPDGPNEQFF.

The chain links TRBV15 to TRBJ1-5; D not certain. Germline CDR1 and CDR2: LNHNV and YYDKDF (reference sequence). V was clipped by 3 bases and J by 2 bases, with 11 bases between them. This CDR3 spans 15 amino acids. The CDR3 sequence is CATSSWVGGNQPQHF. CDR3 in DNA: TGTGCCACCAGCAGCTGGGTAGGTGGCAATCAGCCCCAGCATTTT. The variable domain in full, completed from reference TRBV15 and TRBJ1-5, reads DAMVIQNPRYQVTQFGKPVTLSCSQTLNHNVMYWYQQKSSQAPKLLFHYYDKDFNNEADTPDNFQSRRPNTSFCFLDIRSPGLGDTAMYLCATSSWVGGNQPQHFGDGTRLSIL.

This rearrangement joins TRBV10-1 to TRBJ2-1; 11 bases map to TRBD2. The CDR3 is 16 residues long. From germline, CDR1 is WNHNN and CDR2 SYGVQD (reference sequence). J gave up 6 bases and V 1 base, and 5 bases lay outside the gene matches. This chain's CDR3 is CASSELAGGFGNEQFF. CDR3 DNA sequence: TGCGCCAGCAGTGAGTTAGCGGGAGGGTTCGGCAATGAGCAGTTCTTC.

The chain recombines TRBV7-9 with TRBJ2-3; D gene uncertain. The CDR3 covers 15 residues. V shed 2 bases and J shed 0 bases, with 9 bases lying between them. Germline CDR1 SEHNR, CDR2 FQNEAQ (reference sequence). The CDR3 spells CASSLYGTSTDTQYF. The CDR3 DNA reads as TGTGCCAGCAGCTTATACGGTACTAGCACAGATACGCAGTATTTT.

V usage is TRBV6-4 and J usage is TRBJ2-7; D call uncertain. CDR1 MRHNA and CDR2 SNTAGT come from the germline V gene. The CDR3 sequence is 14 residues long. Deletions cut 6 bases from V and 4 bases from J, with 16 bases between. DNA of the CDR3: TGTGCCAGCAGCCCCGGGCCTGGGTCGTACGAGCAGTACTTC. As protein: CASSPGPGSYEQYF.

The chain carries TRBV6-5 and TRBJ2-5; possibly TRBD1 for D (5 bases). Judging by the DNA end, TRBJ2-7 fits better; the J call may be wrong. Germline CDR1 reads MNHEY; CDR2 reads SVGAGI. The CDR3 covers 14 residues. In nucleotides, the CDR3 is TGTGCCAGCAGCCTCGACCCCCAGGGTATCGAGCAGTACTTC. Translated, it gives CASSLDPQGIEQYF.

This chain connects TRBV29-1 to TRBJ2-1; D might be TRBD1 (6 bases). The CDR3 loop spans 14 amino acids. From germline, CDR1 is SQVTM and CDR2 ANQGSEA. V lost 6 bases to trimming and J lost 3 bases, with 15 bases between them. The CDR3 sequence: CSVNPGHIYNEQFF. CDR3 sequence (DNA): TGCAGCGTCAATCCGGGACATATCTACAATGAGCAGTTCTTC.

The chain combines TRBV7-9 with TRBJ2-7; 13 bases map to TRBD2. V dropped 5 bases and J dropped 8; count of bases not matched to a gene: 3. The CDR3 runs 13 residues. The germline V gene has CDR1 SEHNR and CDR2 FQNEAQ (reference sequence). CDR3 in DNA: TGTGCCAGCAGCCTGGGACTAGCGGGACAGCAGTACTTC. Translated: CASSLGLAGQQYF.

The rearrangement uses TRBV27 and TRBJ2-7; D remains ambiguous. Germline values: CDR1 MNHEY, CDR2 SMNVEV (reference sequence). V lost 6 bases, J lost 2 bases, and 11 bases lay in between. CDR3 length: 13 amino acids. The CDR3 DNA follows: TGTGCCAGCAGCGTCACGAGAACCTACGAGCAGTACTTC. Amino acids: CASSVTRTYEQYF.

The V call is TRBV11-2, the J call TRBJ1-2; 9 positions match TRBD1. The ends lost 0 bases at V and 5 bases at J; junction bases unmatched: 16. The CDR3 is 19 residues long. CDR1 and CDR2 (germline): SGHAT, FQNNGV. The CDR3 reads CASSLDDIGGQGSFYGYTF. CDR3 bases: TGTGCCAGCAGCTTAGATGACATAGGGGGACAGGGATCTTTTTATGGCTACACCTTC.